This T cell receptor beta chain was documented in a study of blood T cell repertoires in COVID-19. In the study overall: Specimens from acute and convalescent COVID-19 originated in the United States, Italy and Spain. PBMCs, B-cell-depleted T cells, or T cells were the source of the cDNA or gDNA that made up the material.

Per the germline V gene, CDR1 is SGHTA and CDR2 is FQGNSA. Trimming took 3 bases from V and 5 from J, leaving 10 bases between them. CDR3 length: 14 amino acids. Study processing details: Reference gene primer amplification gave nucleated cell count estimates. Data came from immunoSEQ multiplex PCR; TCRdb stores just in-frame clones and leaves some out. That table is the source of V, J and clone size, and D and trimming were worked out from the DNA. The table lists about 120,000 clones, around 89% of them singletons. The chain links TRBV7-2 to TRBJ2-2; TRBD1 might be the D (7 bases). The sample comprised peripheral blood. The sequence came from a man in his sixties or seventies with active or convalescent COVID-19. For the CDR3, the DNA is TGTGCCAGCAGCTTTCCAGGGGGGACCGGGGAGCTGTTTTTT. This gives the protein CASSFPGGTGELFF.